This T cell receptor beta chain was sequenced during a study of T cell responses to AZD1222 COVID-19 vaccine. Turning to the study itself: It was second doses at about 4 or about 12 weeks that were pooled. Study-level points and caveats: Dominant CD4 TCR responses targeted spike regions 160-218 and 743-854. Most donors were white British, females outnumbered males, and clonal diversity was possibly underestimated. A rise in Spike-specific TCR breadth and depth followed two AZD1222 doses.

The method was immunoSEQ multiplex PCR; TCRdb's version includes in-frame clones alone and lacks a portion of them. Of 99,000 or so clones in the sample, 88% were seen once. The germline gives CDR1 SGHAT, CDR2 FQNNGV. The CDR3 consists of 18 residues. Trimming took 1 base from V and 0 from J, leaving 16 bases between them. A note on this clone: Its antigen is undetermined.

The V call is TRBV11-2, the J call TRBJ1-3; tentatively, D is TRBD1 (5 bases). This clonotype was obtained from an adult in good health. Sequencing used peripheral blood, obtained on day 0 of AZD1222 vaccination. CDR3: CASSLVPTGGSSGNTIYF. In nucleotides, the CDR3 is TGTGCCAGCAGCTTAGTTCCGACCGGGGGGAGCTCTGGAAACACCATATATTTT. The variable domain in full, completed from reference TRBV11-2 and TRBJ1-3, reads EAGVAQSPRYKIIEKRQSVAFWCNPISGHATLYWYQQILGQGPKLLIQFQNNGVVDDSQLPKDRFSAERLKGVDSTLKIQPAKLEDSAVYLCASSLVPTGGSSGNTIYFGEGSWLTVV.